Below are 11 T cell receptor beta chains sequenced from a single sample in a study of blood T cell repertoires in COVID-19. Repertoires were generated with immunoSEQ multiplex PCR, while TCRdb's copy carries only in-frame clones and drops some. The table has 110,000 to 150,000 clones, over 75% seen once. The sequenced sample was peripheral blood. The receptors were gathered from a human donor in a cohort sampled during active COVID-19.

DNA of the CDR3: TGCGCCAGCAGCTGGGAGCCCGGGGAGCTGTTTTTT. This translates into CASSWEPGELFF. The chain carries TRBV4-1 and TRBJ2-2, with a possible D match to TRBD2 (5 bases). Per the germline V gene, CDR1 is MGHRA and CDR2 is YSYEKL. V was clipped by 5 bases and J by 6 bases, with 7 bases between them. This CDR3 comprises 12 residues.

The chain has TRBV25-1 and TRBJ2-1; TRBD1 is a possible D gene (6 bases). V dropped 5 bases and J dropped 0 bases, with 20 bases sitting between them. CDR1 is MGHDK, CDR2 SYGVNS, per germline. The CDR3 totals 18 residues. CDR3 loop: CASSSSHRVPYSYNEQFF. The CDR3 nucleotides are TGTGCCAGCAGTTCATCACACAGGGTACCTTACTCCTACAATGAGCAGTTCTTC.

This chain joins TRBV6-6 and TRBJ2-2, with 8 nucleotides matching TRBD1. The CDR3 covers 15 residues. CDR1 MNHNY and CDR2 SVGAGI come from the germline V gene (reference sequence). V lost 6 bases to trimming and J lost 2 bases; unmatched junction nucleotides: 5. The CDR3 DNA reads TGTGCCAGCAGATATACAGGGGGAAACACCGGGGAGCTGTTTTTT. It translates to CASRYTGGNTGELFF.

V and J are TRBV6-6 and TRBJ2-7; 11 bases map to TRBD2. The junction had 12 bases not matched to a gene; V was cut back by 6 bases and J by 2 bases. Germline CDR1 and CDR2: MNHNY and SVGAGI (reference sequence). The CDR3 is 17 residues long. The chain's CDR3 is CASSRLAGQPGAYEQYF. The CDR3, as DNA: TGTGCCAGCAGCCGACTAGCGGGGCAGCCCGGAGCCTACGAGCAGTACTTC.

This clone was seen a few times. The chain is built from TRBV27 and TRBJ2-1; D possibly corresponds to TRBD1 (5 bases). Per the germline V gene, CDR1 is MNHEY and CDR2 is SMNVEV (reference sequence). The V and J ends lost 0 bases and 3 bases respectively, with 21 bases between them. The CDR3 totals 19 residues. The CDR3 nucleotides are TGTGCCAGCAGTTTATCCCGGACCAGGGTAATTAGGGGCTACAATGAGCAGTTCTTC. Protein sequence: CASSLSRTRVIRGYNEQFF.

This clone was seen only a few times. This chain uses TRBV2 with TRBJ2-2, with TRBD2 as a possible D gene (6 bases). Per germline, CDR1 SNHLY and CDR2 FYNNEI. The CDR3 loop spans 14 amino acids. Trimming stripped 4 bases from V and 0 bases from J, with 6 bases between. The CDR3 DNA reads as TGTGCCAGCAGTGGACTAGCGAACACCGGGGAGCTGTTTTTT. Amino acids: CASSGLANTGELFF.

The chain has TRBV28 and TRBJ1-2; D call uncertain. This CDR3 is built from 14 residues. Germline CDR1 and CDR2: MDHEN and SYDVKM. Trimming took 5 bases from V and 2 from J, leaving 12 bases between them. CDR3 sequence (DNA): TGTGCCAGCAGTGAGCCAAGAGGCAACTATGGCTACACCTTC. Protein: CASSEPRGNYGYTF.

This rearrangement joins TRBV28 to TRBJ2-7; 9 bases are shared with TRBD2. CDR3 length equals 13 residues. Unmatched junction bases numbered 6, after V lost 10 bases and J lost 2 bases. Per the germline V gene, CDR1 is MDHEN and CDR2 is SYDVKM. The CDR3 sequence: CATAGGIPYEQYF. CDR3 in DNA: TGTGCCACCGCGGGGGGGATCCCCTACGAGCAGTACTTC.

This chain uses TRBV10-3 with TRBJ1-6, with TRBD1 identical over 7 bases. This CDR3 is 12 amino acids long. Unmatched junction bases numbered 5, after V lost 11 bases and J lost 7 bases. CDR1 and CDR2 from the germline V gene are ENHRY and SYGVKD. In nucleotides, the CDR3 is TGTGCCGGGGGACAGAGCAATTCACCCCTCCACTTT. Its protein product is CAGGQSNSPLHF.

The rearrangement joins TRBV7-3 to TRBJ2-2, with 12 nucleotides matching TRBD2. Germline CDR1 and CDR2: SGHTA and FQGTGA. This CDR3 contains 20 residues. V was pared by 5 bases and J by 6 bases, with 19 bases of the junction left unmatched. The CDR3 here is CASSPKTGLAGNSVSGELFF. For the CDR3, the DNA is TGTGCCAGCAGCCCCAAGACGGGACTAGCGGGTAATTCAGTGTCCGGGGAGCTGTTTTTT.

V gene TRBV4-1 combines with J gene TRBJ2-6, with TRBD2 identical over 10 bases. Germline V lookup: CDR1 MGHRA, CDR2 YSYEKL. This CDR3 spans 19 amino acids. With V trimmed by 4 bases and J by 3 bases, 12 bases remained unmatched. CDR3 in amino acids: CASSPGPLAGASGANVLTF. Written as DNA, the CDR3 is TGCGCCAGCAGCCCGGGGCCCCTAGCGGGAGCAAGTGGGGCCAACGTCCTGACTTTC.